This is a list of T cell receptor beta chains from one sample in a study of shared clonotypes between healthy human individuals. Data came from immunoSEQ multiplex PCR; TCRdb stores just in-frame clones and leaves some out. The sample has nearly 750,000 clones, approximately 77% seen once. Sequencing used memory CD4+ T cells sorted from blood. These receptors were obtained from a woman younger than 45 in good health. CDR3s include the opening cysteine and the closing phenylalanine or tryptophan. Each record gives: clone size, J gene, D gene, V gene, CDR3 DNA, CDR3 protein. D genes are given only for firm matches. The size entry is marked missing in some rows and otherwise reads once, few, many or a size class.

>-|TRBJ1-5|-|TRBV19
TGTGCCAGTAGTATTCAAATCCCGGCGGCTCAGCCCCAGCATTTT
CASSIQIPAAQPQHF
>-|TRBJ2-2|TRBD1|TRBV11-2
TGTGCCAGCAGCCAGGGGTCCGGGACAGTCACCGGGGAGCTGTTTTTT
CASSQGSGTVTGELFF
>-|TRBJ1-5|-|TRBV10-1
TGCGCCAGCAACCCCGTGACAGCCCATCAGCCCCAGCATTTT
CASNPVTAHQPQHF
>-|TRBJ2-7|TRBD2|TRBV28
TGTGCCAGCAGTTTATCCCCCTCGTGGGGGACTAGCGGGGGGGCGCACGAGCAGTACTTC
CASSLSPSWGTSGGAHEQYF
>many|TRBJ2-7|TRBD2|TRBV6-5
TGTGCCAGCAGTTACTCACGAGGGAGGGCCGACGAGCAGTACTTC
CASSYSRGRADEQYF
>once|TRBJ2-3|-|TRBV18
TGTGCCAGCTCACCAAATCAGGCAGATACGCAGTATTTT
CASSPNQADTQYF
>-|TRBJ2-1|TRBD2|TRBV11-2
TGTGCCAGCAGCTTAGATCTTCGGACTAGCGGGAGCCAAGAGCAGTTCTTC
CASSLDLRTSGSQEQFF
>many|TRBJ2-7|-|TRBV5-1
TGCGCCAGCAGGTCAACCGGGACGACCAGCTCCTACGAGCAGTACTTC
CASRSTGTTSSYEQYF
>once|TRBJ1-2|-|TRBV6-1
TGTGCCAGCAGTGAATTTTGGACAGATGGCTATGGCTACACCTTC
CASSEFWTDGYGYTF
>-|TRBJ1-1|-|TRBV11-3
TGTGCCAGCAGCCGAATCGCGAACACTGAAGCTTTCTTT
CASSRIANTEAFF
>-|TRBJ2-3|TRBD1|TRBV2
TGTGCCAGCGGGACAGGGGCAGGAACAGATACGCAGTATTTT
CASGTGAGTDTQYF
>-|TRBJ2-3|-|TRBV27
TGTGCCAGCAGTTTATACCCTCCGGGGGCTGGATCAGATACGCAGTATTTT
CASSLYPPGAGSDTQYF
>-|TRBJ2-7|TRBD2|TRBV7-9
TGTGCCAGCAGCCCTGAACTAGCGGGGAGCTCCTACGAGCAGTACTTC
CASSPELAGSSYEQYF
>few|TRBJ2-7|TRBD1|TRBV5-4
TGTGCCAGCAGCTTCGGGACAGGGGGGTCCTACGAGCAGTACTTC
CASSFGTGGSYEQYF
>-|TRBJ2-6|-|TRBV5-4
TGTGCCAGCAGCTTGGGAGGGGCTGGGGCCAACGTCCTGACTTTC
CASSLGGAGANVLTF
>-|TRBJ2-5|-|TRBV11-2
TGTGCCAGCAGCTTCCACCAGGGGGGAGAGACCCAGTACTTC
CASSFHQGGETQYF
>-|TRBJ1-2|-|TRBV7-9
TGTGCCAGCAGTCGAGCAGGGGAGAGGGGCTACACCTTC
CASSRAGERGYTF